The 19 T cell receptor beta chains below were found in one sample sequenced in a study of blood T cell repertoires in COVID-19 (dated by TCRdb to 2020 to 2022). Receptor amplification or capture employed the immunoSEQ multiplex PCR assay. TCRdb took this table from immuneACCESS and kept in-frame rearrangements with V and J called. Such tables lack part of the clones; where checked against another copy, unresolved V genes explain under half of the gap, and the rest is unexplained. A total of 150,000 or so clones appear in this sample, around 80% of them only once. The ten most abundant clones make up 4.5% to 5% of the sample. The sequencing sample was made of peripheral blood. Source of these receptors: an elderly woman with active or convalescent COVID-19.

The rearrangement uses TRBV19 and TRBJ1-3; D gene ambiguous. Trimming took off 7 bases at V and 4 bases at J, with 26 bases between the two ends. The CDR3 loop spans 18 amino acids. In germline, CDR1 is LNHDA, CDR2 SQIVND (reference sequence). Written as DNA, the CDR3 is TGTGCCAGTAACGCCGGGATAAACAAAAGGGTCTTCGGAAACACCATATATTTT. Its translation: CASNAGINKRVFGNTIYF.

The gene calls are TRBV18 and TRBJ1-2; TRBD1 agrees at 10 bases. Unmatched junction bases numbered 4, after V lost 3 bases and J lost 3 bases. Germline CDR1 reads KGHSH; CDR2 reads LQKENI. The CDR3 is made up of 15 amino acids. This chain's CDR3 is CASSPGTGDHYGYTF. CDR3 DNA sequence: TGTGCCAGCTCACCCGGGACAGGGGATCACTATGGCTACACCTTC.

V gene TRBV5-1 combines with J gene TRBJ1-1, with no clear D. CDR3 length equals 15 residues. Trimming cost V 6 bases and J 5 bases, with 20 bases left between them. Germline-derived CDR1 and CDR2 are SGHRS and YFSETQ. CDR3 loop: CASNSFGGLGTEAFF. The CDR3 region has the DNA TGCGCCAGCAACTCGTTCGGAGGGCTTGGTACTGAAGCTTTCTTT.

CDR3 sequence: CASSSHQANPEAFF. The DNA for the CDR3 is TGTGCCAGCAGCTCACATCAGGCAAACCCTGAAGCTTTCTTT. The genes are TRBV6-6 and TRBJ1-1; D is ambiguous. From germline, CDR1 is MNHNY and CDR2 SVGAGI (reference sequence). CDR3 size: 14 residues. The V end lost 6 bases, the J end lost 6 bases, and 17 bases lay between the germline ends.

To note about this clone: Its ends do not fully match the called genes, so a read error is possible. The genes are TRBV4-1 and TRBJ2-7, with 10 bases lining up with TRBD1. The CDR3 covers 14 residues. The germline CDR1 and CDR2 sequences are MGHRA and YSYEKL. CDR3: CASSKDRGPYEQYF. CDR3 in DNA: TGCGCCAGCAGCAAAGACAGGGGGCCCTACGAGCAGTACTTC.

This clone was detected ten times or more. CDR3 nucleotides: TGTGCCAGCACCGGGCGACTACAGGGGGCTCGGTCACCCCTCCACTTT. Translation: CASTGRLQGARSPLHF. The rearrangement uses TRBV2 and TRBJ1-6; 9 positions match TRBD1. V lost 7 bases, J lost 10 bases, and 14 bases stayed unmatched. Germline CDR1 is SNHLY and CDR2 is FYNNEI. CDR3 length equals 16 residues.

The chain is built from TRBV23-1 and TRBJ1-1, with TRBD1 identical over 7 bases. TRBV23-1 is an open reading frame, and its role is uncertain. Unmatched junction bases numbered 8, after V lost 4 bases and J lost 0 bases. The CDR3 sequence is 16 residues long. CDR3 sequence: CASSPDREGMNTEAFF. Written as DNA, the CDR3 is TGCGCCAGCAGTCCTGACAGGGAAGGGATGAACACTGAAGCTTTCTTT.

The gene calls are TRBV28 and TRBJ1-6; tentatively, D is TRBD1 (6 bases). CDR1 MDHEN and CDR2 SYDVKM come from the germline V gene. Trimming cost V 5 bases and J 8 bases, with 16 bases left between them. The CDR3 has 15 residues. The CDR3 DNA reads TGTGCCAGCAGTCCGGGAGGCAGGGGACATTCACCCCTCCACTTT. As protein: CASSPGGRGHSPLHF.

The V call is TRBV6-5, the J call TRBJ2-7, with D unclear. CDR1 and CDR2 from the germline V gene are MNHEY and SVGAGI. Trimming shortened V by 0 bases and J by 3 bases, and 12 bases separated the two germline ends. CDR3 size: 15 residues. This CDR3 reads CASSYSISANYEQYF. The CDR3 DNA sequence: TGTGCCAGCAGTTACTCGATCTCCGCTAACTACGAGCAGTACTTC.

This clone was detected once. V gene TRBV6-2 or TRBV6-3 combines with J gene TRBJ1-5; no definite D call. Trimming pared 2 bases from V and 1 base from J, leaving 12 bases between. The germline V gene has CDR1 MNHEY and CDR2 SVGEGT. This CDR3 contains 16 residues. The CDR3 loop reads CASSYQREASNQPQHF. The DNA of the CDR3 is TGTGCCAGCAGTTACCAGCGGGAAGCGAGCAATCAGCCCCAGCATTTT.

The J gene is TRBJ1-1, the V gene TRBV7-2; possible D gene TRBD1, 5 bases. Germline CDR1 SGHTA, CDR2 FQGNSA. The ends were cut back, 3 bases at V and 1 base at J, with 12 bases in the middle. CDR3 size: 15 residues. CDR3 coding DNA: TGTGCCAGCAGCTTTACAGGAACAGGGAACACTGAAGCTTTCTTT. Translation gives CASSFTGTGNTEAFF.

This sequence joins TRBV18 and TRBJ1-2; 8 positions match TRBD1. The CDR3 contains 14 residues. V lost 2 bases, J lost 6 bases, and 5 bases stayed unmatched. CDR1 is KGHSH and CDR2 is LQKENI in the germline V gene. The CDR3 loop is CASSPTGQGNGYTF. CDR3 sequence (DNA): TGTGCCAGCTCACCAACCGGACAGGGCAATGGCTACACCTTC.

This chain joins TRBV7-9 and TRBJ1-2; 11 nucleotides match TRBD1. The CDR3 is 15 residues long. The germline gives CDR1 SEHNR, CDR2 FQNEAQ (reference sequence). Germline trimming cut 5 bases from V and 6 bases from J; bases unmatched to any gene: 8. CDR3 coding DNA: TGTGCCAGCAGCGCCGGACAGGGGGCGTATAATGGCTACACCTTC. Encoded protein: CASSAGQGAYNGYTF. Variable domain in full (rest from reference TRBV7-9 and TRBJ1-2): DTGVSQNPRHKITKRGQNVTFRCDPISEHNRLYWYRQTLGQGPEFLTYFQNEAQLEKSRLLSDRFSAERPKGSFSTLEIQRTEQGDSAMYLCASSAGQGAYNGYTFGSGTRLTVV.

The table lists this clone with a count of one. Written as DNA, the CDR3 is TGTGCCAGCTCGACCTTGGGCGTCTATGGCTACACCTTC. It translates to CASSTLGVYGYTF. The chain joins TRBV19 to TRBJ1-2; D unclear. Germline V gene lookup returns CDR1 LNHDA and CDR2 SQIVND (reference sequence). Between the trimmed V and J ends, which lost 9 bases and 4 bases, there was a span of 15 bases. This CDR3 region has 13 residues. Using reference TRBV19 and TRBJ1-2 for the parts outside the CDR3, the full variable domain is DGGITQSPKYLFRKEGQNVTLSCEQNLNHDAMYWYRQDPGQGLRLIYYSQIVNDFQKGDIAEGYSVSREKKESFPLTVTSAQKNPTAFYLCASSTLGVYGYTFGSGTRLTVV.

Only one count was recorded for this clone. The gene calls are TRBV14 and TRBJ1-1; a weak D match, TRBD1 (5 bases). The V and J ends lost 0 bases and 5 bases respectively, with 10 bases between them. Germline CDR1 is SGHDN and CDR2 is FVKESK. This CDR3 region has 14 residues. CDR3 bases: TGTGCCAGCAGCCAAGATTTTGCAGGGACTGAAGCTTTCTTT. Its protein product is CASSQDFAGTEAFF.

The chain couples TRBV5-4 to TRBJ1-2; D remains ambiguous. Germline V gene lookup returns CDR1 SGHNT and CDR2 YYREEE (reference sequence). Trimming cost V 3 bases and J 2 bases, with 8 bases left between them. The CDR3 length is 13 residues. The CDR3 loop reads CASSSTTNYGYTF. The CDR3 coding sequence is TGTGCCAGCAGCTCGACAACCAACTATGGCTACACCTTC.

This clone was seen only a few times. The chain uses TRBV3-1 (or the pseudogene TRBV3-2) and TRBJ2-7, with 8 bases aligning to TRBD2. CDR1 is LGHDT, CDR2 YNNKEL, per germline (reference sequence). This CDR3 is 15 amino acids long. The J segment lost 2 bases and the V segment lost 6 bases, leaving 9 bases of the junction unmatched. The chain's CDR3 is CASSVGGGNTYEQYF. In nucleotides, the CDR3 is TGTGCCAGCAGTGTGGGCGGGGGGAACACCTACGAGCAGTACTTC.

The sample holds a few counts of this clone. The chain recombines TRBV28 with TRBJ2-7; no clear D gene. The V gene's germline CDR1 is MDHEN and CDR2 SYDVKM. The CDR3 runs 13 residues. V lost 10 bases and J 0 bases, leaving 13 bases between the germline ends. The CDR3, as DNA: TGTGCCACAACGCAGTTGTACTCCTACGAGCAGTACTTC. The encoded protein is CATTQLYSYEQYF.

This chain joins TRBV9 and TRBJ1-1; D unclear. CDR1 and CDR2 (germline): SGDLS, YYNGEE. With 4 bases removed from V and 4 bases from J, the gap between germline ends came to 14 bases. The CDR3 loop spans 14 amino acids. This CDR3 reads CASSPSLRGTEAFF. The CDR3, as DNA: TGTGCCAGCAGCCCCTCCCTAAGAGGCACTGAAGCTTTCTTT.